These 21 T cell receptor beta chains came from one sample sequenced in a study of T-cell memory formation after mild COVID-19. TCRdb reanalysed the 5' RACE reads using MiXCR and keeps one entry per CDR3 protein. The data hold a few hundred thousand distinct CDR3 sequences, with roughly a fifth observed a single time. The sample taken for sequencing was PBMCs or a T cell subset sorted from them (not recorded which). Receptors were obtained from a man between 18 and 35 years old who had mild COVID-19 (a few samples of this study predate the infection). Cell type and time point are not known.

This clonotype was detected many times. The chain carries TRBV4-3 and TRBJ2-1; D gene unclear. V gave up 0 bases and J gave up 10 bases, with 7 bases separating them. The CDR3 is made up of 12 amino acids. CDR1 and CDR2 from the germline V gene are LGHNA and YSLEER. The CDR3 DNA is TGCGCCAGCAGCCAAGATGGCGGAGAGCAGTTCTTC. This gives the protein CASSQDGGEQFF.

This rearrangement joins TRBV6-1 to TRBJ1-2, with a weak D call TRBD1 (6 bases). CDR1 and CDR2 from the germline V gene are MNHNS and SASEGT. The CDR3 contains 14 residues. V lost 2 bases and J 8 bases, leaving 15 bases between the germline ends. CDR3 region: CASSEFGRGKGYTF. CDR3 sequence (DNA): TGTGCCAGCAGTGAATTCGGCAGGGGAAAGGGCTACACCTTC.

V gene TRBV7-2 combines with J gene TRBJ2-3, with 8 bases that match TRBD2. With 6 bases clipped from V and 4 bases from J, the junction kept 12 bases outside the gene matches. The CDR3 has 16 residues. CDR1 and CDR2 (germline): SGHTA, FQGNSA. CDR3 protein: CASSPTRGGRSDTQYF. The DNA for the CDR3 is TGTGCCAGCAGTCCCACCCGGGGGGGTCGGTCAGATACGCAGTATTTT.

The CDR3 spells CASSSPGSNQPQHF. The CDR3 coding sequence is TGTGCCAGCAGCAGCCCTGGGAGCAATCAGCCCCAGCATTTT. This rearrangement joins TRBV2 to TRBJ1-5; no firm D call. Per the germline V gene, CDR1 is SNHLY and CDR2 is FYNNEI. The CDR3 loop spans 14 amino acids. Between the trimmed V and J ends, which lost 6 bases and 1 base, there was a span of 10 bases.

This chain connects TRBV4-1 to TRBJ2-1; possibly TRBD1 for D (5 bases). Germline CDR1 MGHRA, CDR2 YSYEKL. The CDR3 is made up of 12 amino acids. Trimming took off 1 base at V and 15 bases at J, with 13 bases between the two ends. The CDR3 reads CASSQVGVRRFF. CDR3 DNA: TGCGCCAGCAGCCAAGTAGGGGTAAGACGGTTCTTC.

This clonotype was seen at least ten times. The chain has TRBV4-1 and TRBJ2-6; a weak D match, TRBD2 (7 bases). The CDR3 has 21 amino acids. In germline, CDR1 is MGHRA, CDR2 YSYEKL. V was clipped by 0 bases and J by 1 base, with 22 bases between them. As DNA, the CDR3 is TGCGCCAGCAGCCAAGATTTTCGGGGGGCGCGGCTATCTTCTGGGGCCAACGTCCTGACTTTC. Amino acids: CASSQDFRGARLSSGANVLTF.

This clonotype appeared a few times. The genes are TRBV20-1 and TRBJ2-1, with a weak D call TRBD2 (5 bases). This CDR3 contains 11 residues. With 3 bases removed from V and 6 bases from J, the gap between germline ends came to 6 bases. Germline loops: CDR1 DFQATT, CDR2 SNEGSKA (reference sequence). This CDR3 is CSARGSNEQFF. CDR3 DNA: TGCAGTGCTAGGGGGAGCAATGAGCAGTTCTTC.

The genes are TRBV5-1 and TRBJ1-4, with D perhaps matching TRBD1 (6 bases). The germline gives CDR1 SGHRS, CDR2 YFSETQ. This CDR3 has 15 amino acids. V shed 0 bases and J shed 8 bases, with 14 bases lying between them. This CDR3 reads CASSLGGQGREKLFF. For the CDR3, the DNA is TGCGCCAGCAGCTTGGGTGGGCAGGGGCGCGAAAAACTGTTTTTT.

V usage is TRBV27 and J usage is TRBJ2-1; 10 bases line up with TRBD1. CDR3 length equals 15 residues. CDR1 and CDR2 from the germline V gene are MNHEY and SMNVEV (reference sequence). V shed 3 bases, J shed 4 bases, and the junction held 3 bases outside the gene matches. CDR3 bases: TGTGCCAGCAGTTTTGACAGGGGGCATTACAATGAGCAGTTCTTC. This encodes CASSFDRGHYNEQFF.

The CDR3 reads CASSLSQGRTYGYTF. CDR3 nucleotides: TGTGCCAGCAGTCTCAGCCAGGGACGGACTTATGGCTACACCTTC. The gene calls are TRBV12-3 or TRBV12-4 and TRBJ1-2, with D perhaps TRBD1 (5 bases). The CDR3 has 15 amino acids. With 5 bases removed from V and 5 bases from J, the gap between germline ends came to 18 bases.

The rearrangement links TRBV20-1 to TRBJ2-3, with no clear D. Germline V CDR1 and CDR2: DFQATT, SNEGSKA (reference sequence). The CDR3 length is 14 residues. Trimming shortened V by 0 bases and J by 5 bases, and 12 bases separated the two germline ends. CDR3 sequence (DNA): TGCAGTGCTAGAGAAGAAATCCTCGGAGATACGCAGTATTTT. Its protein product is CSAREEILGDTQYF.

V is TRBV5-1 and J is TRBJ2-3, with TRBD2 matching 13 bases. CDR3 length: 17 amino acids. Germline-derived CDR1 and CDR2 are SGHRS and YFSETQ. J lost 3 bases, V lost 4 bases, and 8 bases had no gene match. The CDR3 reads CASSPPRLAGGTDTQYF. CDR3 coding DNA: TGCGCCAGCAGCCCTCCGCGACTAGCGGGGGGAACAGATACGCAGTATTTT.

The V gene is TRBV6-1, the J gene TRBJ2-7, with D hard to call. V shed 7 bases and J shed 0 bases, with 7 bases lying between them. CDR3 length: 12 amino acids. Germline V gene lookup returns CDR1 MNHNS and CDR2 SASEGT. CDR3 protein: CASIFSSYEQYF. The CDR3 nucleotides read TGTGCCAGCATCTTCAGCTCCTACGAGCAGTACTTC.

J is TRBJ2-4 and V is TRBV28; a weak D match, TRBD1 (5 bases). The V gene lost 10 bases and the J gene lost 2 bases, with 9 bases spanning the gap. Looked up from germline, CDR1 is MDHEN and CDR2 is SYDVKM. CDR3 size: 12 residues. The CDR3 protein is CATDSSKNIQYF. For the CDR3, the DNA is TGTGCCACAGACAGTTCCAAAAACATTCAGTACTTC.

This clonotype was counted a few times. The V call is TRBV15, the J call TRBJ2-3; D unresolved. The V gene lost 5 bases and the J gene lost 5 bases, with 17 bases spanning the gap. The CDR3 is 15 residues long. Per germline, CDR1 LNHNV and CDR2 YYDKDF (reference sequence). The chain's CDR3 is CATSSPLWVQDTQYF. DNA of the CDR3: TGTGCCACCAGCTCCCCCCTTTGGGTGCAAGATACGCAGTATTTT.

The chain employs TRBV5-1 and TRBJ2-2; D is uncertain. This CDR3 comprises 17 residues. Germline lookup yields CDR1 SGHRS and CDR2 YFSETQ. Trimming stripped 0 bases from V and 2 bases from J, with 14 bases between. In DNA form, the CDR3 reads TGCGCCAGCAGCTTGGACTCACGGTCCTTTAACACCGGGGAGCTGTTTTTT. Its protein is CASSLDSRSFNTGELFF.

This clonotype has a handful of counts. The V gene is TRBV29-1, the J gene TRBJ2-3, with D hard to call. The germline gives CDR1 SQVTM, CDR2 ANQGSEA. This CDR3 is built from 15 residues. V was shortened by 0 bases and J by 2 bases, with 12 bases between the two germline ends. The CDR3 sequence: CSVEDRLAHTDTQYF. In nucleotides, the CDR3 is TGCAGCGTTGAAGATCGACTCGCCCACACAGATACGCAGTATTTT.

This clonotype came up a few times. This sequence joins TRBV29-1 and TRBJ2-1; TRBD2 matches at 7 bases. Per the germline V gene, CDR1 is SQVTM and CDR2 is ANQGSEA. J was trimmed by 6 bases and V by 4 bases; bases with no gene match: 3. The CDR3 runs to 12 residues. The CDR3 protein is CSVVRGGNEQFF. The CDR3 bases are TGCAGCGTTGTGCGCGGGGGCAATGAGCAGTTCTTC.

This chain links TRBV27 with TRBJ2-3; no definite D call. Trimming cost V 4 bases and J 5 bases, with 13 bases left between them. CDR3 length equals 14 residues. Per germline, CDR1 MNHEY and CDR2 SMNVEV (reference sequence). In nucleotides, the CDR3 is TGTGCCAGCAGTTCGAGTGGGCTCGAAGATACGCAGTATTTT. It yields the protein CASSSSGLEDTQYF.

The sample holds a few counts of this clonotype. The chain carries TRBV3-1 and TRBJ2-7; TRBD1 matches at 7 bases. The CDR3 loop spans 14 amino acids. From germline, CDR1 is LGHDT and CDR2 YNNKEL (reference sequence). Trimming cost V 5 bases and J 2 bases; bases outside gene matches: 6. The CDR3 DNA reads as TGTGCCAGCAGCGAAACCGGGACAGCCTACGAGCAGTACTTC. Translating gives CASSETGTAYEQYF.

V gene TRBV7-2 combines with J gene TRBJ2-3, with a possible D match to TRBD2 (5 bases). V lost 5 bases to trimming and J lost 4 bases, with 10 bases between them. CDR3 length: 13 amino acids. The V gene's germline CDR1 is SGHTA and CDR2 FQGNSA. The CDR3 nucleotides read TGTGCCAGCAGCCGCGGACTTCCAGATACGCAGTATTTT. It is translated as CASSRGLPDTQYF. Full variable domain (missing parts from reference TRBV7-2 and TRBJ2-3): GAGVSQSPSNKVTEKGKDVELRCDPISGHTALYWYRQSLGQGLEFLIYFQGNSAPDKSGLPSDRFSAERTGGSVSTLTIQRTQQEDSAVYLCASSRGLPDTQYFGPGTRLTVL.